This T cell receptor beta chain originates from a study of shared clonotypes between healthy human individuals. Study as a whole: Three CD4 naive, three CD4 memory, two CD8 naive and one CD8 memory plate were used per donor. Notes on the study in general: Naive subsets typically showed greater estimated richness than memory subsets. Across a few donors, naive CD4 shared 4.5% to 6%, naive CD8 over 3%, memory CD4 less than 2.5%, memory CD8 0.4% to 0.5%.

The CDR3 has 15 residues. Germline CDR1 is MDHEN and CDR2 is SYDVKM. The ends were cut back, 5 bases at V and 1 base at J, with 14 bases in the middle. As originally analysed: Filtering differed for immunoSEQ, which gave only junction sequences without quality scores. The method was immunoSEQ multiplex PCR; TCRdb's version includes in-frame clones alone and lacks a portion of them. The V and J calls and clone size come from that table; D and trimming were worked out from the DNA. Found here are 550,000 to 750,000 clones, around 92% of them singletons; the top ten hold approximately 22%. CD45RO negativity and positive selection for CCR7 defined naive CD8 cells, a population that excluded terminally differentiated effector memory CD45RA+ cells. About this clone: Antigen: not known.

The chain uses TRBV28 and TRBJ1-1; TRBD1 might be the D (6 bases). Sequencing used naive CD8+ T cells sorted from blood. The TCR was taken from a man aged 25 to 40 in good health. CDR3 bases: TGTGCCAGCAGTGAGCCAGGGGTTTGGAACACTGAAGCTTTCTTT. Residues: CASSEPGVWNTEAFF.